These 14 T cell receptor beta chains came from one sample sequenced in a study of T cell responses to AZD1222 COVID-19 vaccine. Clones were sequenced by immunoSEQ multiplex PCR, and TCRdb holds only the in-frame ones, with some missing. The sample shows 55,000 to 80,000 clones, around 84% of them seen only once. Source: peripheral blood, taken on day 0 of AZD1222 vaccination. All receptors come from an adult in good health.

This rearrangement joins TRBV9 to TRBJ1-1; D remains ambiguous. V lost 3 bases and J 7 bases, leaving 19 bases between the germline ends. Germline V gives CDR1 SGDLS, CDR2 YYNGEE. The CDR3 consists of 15 residues. The CDR3 DNA reads as TGTGCCAGCAGCGCAGGTCATTTAATCGCAGGTGAAGCTTTCTTT. This encodes CASSAGHLIAGEAFF.

The chain carries TRBV29-1 and TRBJ1-5; perhaps TRBD1 as D (5 bases). The CDR3 totals 14 residues. V was pared by 4 bases and J by 6 bases, with 16 bases between. Per germline, CDR1 SQVTM and CDR2 ANQGSEA. In nucleotides, the CDR3 is TGCAGCGTTGCCCAAGCGGGGGGAGGTCAGCCCCAGCATTTT. Amino acid sequence: CSVAQAGGGQPQHF. The full variable domain, with the rest looked up from reference TRBV29-1 and TRBJ1-5, is SAVISQKPSRDICQRGTSLTIQCQVDSQVTMMFWYRQQPGQSLTLIATANQGSEATYESGFVIDKFPISRPNLTFSTLTVSNMSPEDSSIYLCSVAQAGGGQPQHFGDGTRLSIL.

The chain is built from TRBV19 and TRBJ1-1, with a weak D call TRBD1 (5 bases). Per germline, CDR1 LNHDA and CDR2 SQIVND (reference sequence). V was clipped by 1 base and J by 0 bases, with 9 bases between them. This CDR3 spans 15 amino acids. This CDR3 is CASSIADSMNTEAFF. DNA for the CDR3: TGTGCCAGTAGTATAGCTGACAGCATGAACACTGAAGCTTTCTTT.

V is TRBV7-9 and J is TRBJ1-4; D remains unclear. Trimming pared 7 bases from V and 3 bases from J, leaving 9 bases between. Germline CDR1 SEHNR, CDR2 FQNEAQ (reference sequence). The CDR3 is 13 amino acids. The CDR3 reads CASIQDPNEKLFF. Written as DNA, the CDR3 is TGTGCCAGCATCCAGGACCCTAATGAAAAACTGTTTTTT.

CDR3 nucleotides: TGTGCCAGCAGTACGGGACAAAGAGAGACCCAGTACTTC. As protein: CASSTGQRETQYF. The V call is TRBV6-5, the J call TRBJ2-5, with D perhaps matching TRBD1 (6 bases). Deletions cut 5 bases from V and 4 bases from J, with 11 bases between. This CDR3 comprises 13 residues. Germline V gives CDR1 MNHEY, CDR2 SVGAGI.

This CDR3 reads CASSADRARSYEQYF. The CDR3 nucleotides are TGTGCCAGCAGCGCCGACAGGGCCCGCTCCTACGAGCAGTACTTC. The rearrangement links TRBV7-9 to TRBJ2-7, with 7 bases matching TRBD1. The length of the CDR3 is 15 residues. CDR1 is SEHNR and CDR2 is FQNEAQ in the germline V gene (reference sequence). Trimming at V came to 5 bases and at J to 0 bases, leaving 7 bases not matched to a gene. Full variable domain (rest looked up from reference TRBV7-9 and TRBJ2-7): DTGVSQNPRHKITKRGQNVTFRCDPISEHNRLYWYRQTLGQGPEFLTYFQNEAQLEKSRLLSDRFSAERPKGSFSTLEIQRTEQGDSAMYLCASSADRARSYEQYFGPGTRLTVT.

The chain uses TRBV28 and TRBJ1-4; no firm D call. Trimming pared 6 bases from V and 8 bases from J, leaving 7 bases between. The germline V gene has CDR1 MDHEN and CDR2 SYDVKM. The CDR3 is 11 amino acids. The CDR3 DNA reads TGTGCCAGCAGGGGCTCGGAAAAACTGTTTTTT. As protein: CASRGSEKLFF.

The CDR3 here is CASSLALYQETQYF. CDR3 sequence (DNA): TGCGCCAGCAGCTTGGCCCTGTACCAAGAGACCCAGTACTTC. The chain joins TRBV5-1 to TRBJ2-5; D ambiguous. Trimming removed 0 bases at V and 0 bases at J, with 6 bases between. CDR1 is SGHRS, CDR2 YFSETQ, per germline. The CDR3 loop spans 14 amino acids.

The V and J genes are TRBV19 and TRBJ2-7; D is possibly TRBD1 or TRBD2 (6 bases each). The CDR3 is made up of 15 amino acids. V dropped 3 bases and J dropped 3 bases, with 15 bases sitting between them. Per germline, CDR1 LNHDA and CDR2 SQIVND (reference sequence). CDR3 residues: CASSIRRGLDYEQYF. As DNA, the CDR3 is TGTGCCAGTAGTATCAGGAGGGGGTTAGACTACGAGCAGTACTTC.

In this sample, this clone turned up a few times. This chain uses TRBV7-9 with TRBJ1-2; 8 bases are shared with TRBD1. The V segment lost 5 bases and the J segment 6 bases; nucleotides outside the gene matches: 8. From germline, CDR1 is SEHNR and CDR2 FQNEAQ (reference sequence). The CDR3 has 14 residues. Here the CDR3 DNA reads TGTGCCAGCAGCCCCGCCGGGACAGGAGATGGCTACACCTTC. It specifies CASSPAGTGDGYTF. Supplemented by reference TRBV7-9 and TRBJ1-2, the full variable domain reads DTGVSQNPRHKITKRGQNVTFRCDPISEHNRLYWYRQTLGQGPEFLTYFQNEAQLEKSRLLSDRFSAERPKGSFSTLEIQRTEQGDSAMYLCASSPAGTGDGYTFGSGTRLTVV.

The V gene is TRBV19, the J gene TRBJ2-3; 11 bases map to TRBD2. Trimming at V came to 4 bases and at J to 2 bases, leaving 5 bases not matched to a gene. This CDR3 contains 16 residues. Germline CDR1 is LNHDA and CDR2 is SQIVND (reference sequence). CDR3 in amino acids: CASSTGTSGVTDTQYF. The CDR3 nucleotides read TGTGCCAGTAGTACGGGGACTAGCGGAGTCACAGATACGCAGTATTTT.

The chain is built from TRBV9 and TRBJ2-7; a possible D gene is TRBD1 (6 bases). The CDR3 consists of 16 residues. CDR1 and CDR2 from the germline V gene are SGDLS and YYNGEE. Deletions cut 1 base from V and 0 bases from J, with 14 bases between. This CDR3 is CASSVSRGSSSYEQYF. Here the CDR3 DNA reads TGTGCCAGCAGCGTATCCAGGGGCTCAAGCTCCTACGAGCAGTACTTC.

The rearrangement links TRBV30 to TRBJ1-1; D gene uncertain. CDR3 length: 11 amino acids. Trimming left V 0 bases short and J 7 bases short, with 6 bases between. Per germline, CDR1 GTSNPN and CDR2 SVGIG (reference sequence). CDR3: CAWSVPDEAFF. DNA for the CDR3: TGTGCCTGGAGTGTACCAGATGAAGCTTTCTTT.

This clone was counted a few times. The CDR3 loop is CATSDSGFNYGYTF. The CDR3 DNA reads TGCGCCACTTCGGACTCAGGGTTTAACTATGGCTACACCTTC. The chain is built from TRBV5-1 and TRBJ1-2; tentative D call: TRBD1 (5 bases). V lost 9 bases to trimming and J lost 1 base, with 16 bases between them. The CDR3 covers 14 residues. Per the germline V gene, CDR1 is SGHRS and CDR2 is YFSETQ. The full variable domain, rest sourced from reference TRBV5-1 and TRBJ1-2, is KAGVTQTPRYLIKTRGQQVTLSCSPISGHRSVSWYQQTPGQGLQFLFEYFSETQRNKGNFPGRFSGRQFSNSRSEMNVSTLELGDSALYLCATSDSGFNYGYTFGSGTRLTVV.